The 28 T cell receptor beta chains reported below all come from one sample, sequenced in a study of identical twins. MiXCR, applied by TCRdb to the 5' RACE reads, yields one record per CDR3 protein. Of roughly 1,500,000 distinct CDR3 sequences listed, under 35% are singletons. Sequenced input: cord blood. All receptors derive from a newborn girl in good health.

The chain joins TRBV20-1 to TRBJ2-5, with 10 nucleotides matching TRBD2. V was clipped by 1 base and J by 11 bases; unmatched bases: 31. The germline gives CDR1 DFQATT, CDR2 SNEGSKA (reference sequence). CDR3 size: 21 residues. The DNA for the CDR3 is TGCAGTGCTAGAGCGAGGAGGCGTAGTCTAGCGGGAGCTTCAGCATGGAATGAGCAGTACTTC. Translated: CSARARRRSLAGASAWNEQYF.

The sample holds a few counts of this clonotype. The rearrangement joins TRBV3-1 to TRBJ2-3; no firm D call. Germline V lookup: CDR1 LGHDT, CDR2 YNNKEL (reference sequence). V was trimmed by 0 bases and J by 2 bases, leaving 9 bases between them. The CDR3 loop spans 15 amino acids. CDR3 sequence reads: CASSQDPTLTDTQYF. The CDR3 DNA sequence: TGTGCCAGCAGCCAAGACCCGACCCTCACAGATACGCAGTATTTT.

This clonotype was detected a few times. V and J are TRBV25-1 and TRBJ1-2; D gene unclear. This CDR3 contains 12 residues. Trimming stripped 0 bases from V and 7 bases from J, with 6 bases between. CDR1 is MGHDK, CDR2 SYGVNS, per germline. CDR3 sequence: CASSEYVGGYTF. The CDR3 bases are TGTGCCAGCAGTGAATACGTCGGTGGCTACACCTTC.

V and J are TRBV29-1 and TRBJ2-7; perhaps D is TRBD1 or TRBD2 (6 bases each). There are 14 residues in the CDR3. Germline V gives CDR1 SQVTM, CDR2 ANQGSEA. V lost 0 bases, J lost 1 base, and 10 bases lay in between. DNA of the CDR3: TGCAGCGTTGAAGATCGGGGGCAGTCCTACGAGCAGTACTTC. Amino acids: CSVEDRGQSYEQYF.

As for this clonotype: The junction departs from the called germline gene at one end, perhaps through a read error. This rearrangement joins TRBV4-2 to TRBJ1-2; D is ambiguous. The germline CDR1 and CDR2 sequences are LGHNA and YNFKEQ. The CDR3 is 15 amino acids. The CDR3, as DNA: TGTGCCAGCAGCCAAGATCCTGCAAATAACTATGGCCACACCTTC. Residues: CASSQDPANNYGHTF.

V and J are TRBV29-1 and TRBJ2-1, with 13 positions matching TRBD2. The CDR3 covers 16 residues. Germline CDR1 reads SQVTM; CDR2 reads ANQGSEA. The ends lost 1 base at V and 7 bases at J; junction bases unmatched: 7. CDR3 DNA: TGCAGCGTTGAAGTTTTCCGACTAGCGGGGGGTAATGAGCAGTTCTTC. Residues: CSVEVFRLAGGNEQFF.

This clonotype turned up a few times. The rearrangement uses TRBV6-1 and TRBJ2-7, with D possibly matching TRBD2 (7 bases). V lost 1 base to trimming and J lost 2 bases, with 9 bases between them. CDR3 length: 14 residues. CDR1 MNHNS and CDR2 SASEGT come from the germline V gene. The CDR3 bases are TGTGCCAGCAGTGAAGAGGGGGGGGCCTACGAGCAGTACTTC. Translation gives CASSEEGGAYEQYF.

The table lists this clonotype with a few counts. This chain uses TRBV27 with TRBJ1-2; D is uncertain. The CDR3 totals 13 residues. Germline CDR1 reads MNHEY; CDR2 reads SMNVEV (reference sequence). V dropped 3 bases and J dropped 4 bases, with 9 bases sitting between them. CDR3: CASSFAPIYGYTF. The DNA of the CDR3 is TGTGCCAGCAGTTTCGCCCCGATCTATGGCTACACCTTC.

This clonotype showed up just a few times. The V and J genes are TRBV19 and TRBJ2-7, with D possibly TRBD1 on 6 matching bases. Germline loops: CDR1 LNHDA, CDR2 SQIVND (reference sequence). The CDR3 spans 15 residues. Trimming shortened V by 11 bases and J by 1 base, and 21 bases separated the two germline ends. In nucleotides, the CDR3 is TGTGCCTGCCAGGGAAGGGACAACCCTTCCTACGAGCAGTACTTC. Protein product: CACQGRDNPSYEQYF.

The chain is built from TRBV5-5 and TRBJ1-5; D is uncertain. V lost 0 bases, J lost 1 base, and 5 bases lay in between. The germline gives CDR1 SGHKS, CDR2 YYEKEE (reference sequence). There are 14 residues in the CDR3. The CDR3 here is CASSLVESNQPQHF. The CDR3 nucleotides read TGTGCCAGCAGCTTGGTGGAGAGCAATCAGCCCCAGCATTTT.

The chain is built from TRBV6-5 and TRBJ1-1, with 7 bases fitting TRBD1. Trimming cost V 6 bases and J 0 bases; bases outside gene matches: 7. The CDR3 is 15 amino acids. The germline gives CDR1 MNHEY, CDR2 SVGAGI. The CDR3: CASSQGQLMNTEAFF. The CDR3 DNA follows: TGTGCCAGCAGCCAGGGACAGCTTATGAACACTGAAGCTTTCTTT.

This clonotype was detected once. The chain uses TRBV18 and TRBJ2-1, with 9 bases that match TRBD2. The CDR3 loop spans 17 amino acids. CDR1 is KGHSH, CDR2 LQKENI, per germline. V was pared by 1 base and J by 4 bases, with 8 bases of the junction left unmatched. CDR3 coding DNA: TGTGCCAGCTCACCACGCCTAGCGGGAACGGGTTACAATGAGCAGTTCTTC. It codes for CASSPRLAGTGYNEQFF.

The chain is built from TRBV4-2 and TRBJ2-3; no reliable D call. Trimming took 1 base from V and 2 from J, leaving 13 bases between them. Germline CDR1 LGHNA, CDR2 YNFKEQ. The CDR3 extends over 16 amino acids. The CDR3, as DNA: TGTGCCAGCAGCCAAGGCTCTAGGATGTCCACAGATACGCAGTATTTT. Its translation: CASSQGSRMSTDTQYF.

The chain combines TRBV4-1 with TRBJ2-1; 8 bases agree with TRBD2. CDR3 size: 20 residues. Germline V lookup: CDR1 MGHRA, CDR2 YSYEKL. Trimming at V came to 4 bases and at J to 3 bases, leaving 20 bases not matched to a gene. CDR3 coding DNA: TGCGCCAGCAGCCGCTTTGGGGGGACTACCCGGGGGGGTATCTACAATGAGCAGTTCTTC. Protein: CASSRFGGTTRGGIYNEQFF.

The table lists this clonotype with many counts. The chain employs TRBV4-1 and TRBJ2-1; TRBD1 matches at 10 bases. CDR1 is MGHRA and CDR2 is YSYEKL in the germline V gene. The trim removed 6 bases at V and 6 bases at J, leaving 2 bases unmatched. The CDR3 contains 13 residues. The CDR3 reads CASRRTGGNEQFF. CDR3 bases: TGCGCCAGCAGAAGGACAGGGGGCAATGAGCAGTTCTTC.

This clonotype was observed at least ten times. The V call is TRBV5-1, the J call TRBJ2-3; no reliable D call. The CDR3 is 13 amino acids. Germline V gene data show CDR1 as SGHRS and CDR2 as YFSETQ. V shed 0 bases and J shed 6 bases, with 8 bases lying between them. CDR3 region: CASSLAVWDTQYF. CDR3 bases: TGCGCCAGCAGCTTGGCCGTATGGGATACGCAGTATTTT. Combining the CDR3 with reference TRBV5-1 and TRBJ2-3 gives the whole variable domain KAGVTQTPRYLIKTRGQQVTLSCSPISGHRSVSWYQQTPGQGLQFLFEYFSETQRNKGNFPGRFSGRQFSNSRSEMNVSTLELGDSALYLCASSLAVWDTQYFGPGTRLTVL.

Many counts were recorded for this clonotype. This chain connects TRBV9 to TRBJ2-3; 12 bases map to TRBD2. V shed 2 bases, J shed 2 bases, and the junction held 3 bases outside the gene matches. This CDR3 has 16 amino acids. CDR1 is SGDLS, CDR2 YYNGEE, per germline. The CDR3 DNA is TGTGCCAGCAGCGTCGGACTAGCGGGACCCACAGATACGCAGTATTTT. This encodes CASSVGLAGPTDTQYF. The full variable domain, rest sourced from reference TRBV9 and TRBJ2-3, is DSGVTQTPKHLITATGQRVTLRCSPRSGDLSVYWYQQSLDQGLQFLIQYYNGEERAKGNILERFSAQQFPDLHSELNLSSLELGDSALYFCASSVGLAGPTDTQYFGPGTRLTVL.

In this sample, this clonotype turned up a few times. J is TRBJ1-1 and V is TRBV11-3, with unresolved D. Trimming shortened V by 5 bases and J by 1 base, and 8 bases separated the two germline ends. There are 13 residues in the CDR3. CDR1 and CDR2 from the germline V gene are SGHNT and YENEEA. This chain's CDR3 is CASSVKRNTEAFF. The CDR3 DNA follows: TGTGCCAGCAGCGTCAAAAGGAACACTGAAGCTTTCTTT.

This clonotype was observed many times. This chain joins TRBV10-3 and TRBJ2-5, with D unresolved. CDR1 is ENHRY, CDR2 SYGVKD, per germline. The CDR3 consists of 12 residues. The germline V and J ends were trimmed by 0 bases and 2 bases, with 1 base remaining between them. CDR3: CAISESQETQYF. Written as DNA, the CDR3 is TGTGCCATCAGTGAGTCGCAAGAGACCCAGTACTTC.

In its sample, this clonotype was seen once. At one end, the junction sequence differs from germline, possibly due to a read error. The chain joins TRBV20-1 to TRBJ1-2; D call uncertain. The CDR3 loop spans 15 amino acids. Germline CDR1 is DFQATT and CDR2 is SNEGSKA (reference sequence). CDR3 DNA sequence: TGCAGTGCTAGAAACATTGGGCCGGCTAACTATGGCCACACCTTC. Encoded protein: CSARNIGPANYGHTF.

This clonotype has more than one count but fewer than ten. The V call is TRBV7-2, the J call TRBJ2-7; 10 bases map to TRBD2. Germline V gives CDR1 SGHTA, CDR2 FQGNSA. CDR3 length equals 16 residues. The V gene end was trimmed by 1 base and the J gene end by 4 bases; junction bases not matched to a gene: 7. Here the CDR3 reads CASSLDPSGGMYEQYF. CDR3 sequence (DNA): TGTGCCAGCAGCTTAGATCCTAGCGGGGGAATGTACGAGCAGTACTTC.

This clonotype was found a few times. The DNA for the CDR3 is TGTGCCAGCGCCCTCGTGGTTGGGACAGATACGCAGTATTTT. Its translation is CASALVVGTDTQYF. The chain employs TRBV27 and TRBJ2-3; D is unresolved. Germline V gene sequence: CDR1 MNHEY, CDR2 SMNVEV (reference sequence). Trimming stripped 8 bases from V and 3 bases from J, with 15 bases between. This CDR3 has 14 residues.

V is TRBV4-1 and J is TRBJ2-1; 11 bases fit TRBD2. The V and J ends lost 1 base and 3 bases, in that order; junction bases with no gene match: 5. From germline, CDR1 is MGHRA and CDR2 YSYEKL. CDR3 length: 17 amino acids. The CDR3 sequence: CASSQGLAGGYYNEQFF. The CDR3 coding sequence is TGCGCCAGCAGCCAAGGTCTAGCGGGGGGATACTACAATGAGCAGTTCTTC.

The J gene is TRBJ1-5, the V gene TRBV2; 7 nucleotides line up with TRBD1. The CDR3 is 15 amino acids. The ends lost 2 bases at V and 8 bases at J; junction bases unmatched: 9. Germline lookup yields CDR1 SNHLY and CDR2 FYNNEI. CDR3: CASSEPGAGGKPQHF. The CDR3 coding sequence is TGTGCCAGCAGTGAACCGGGGGCAGGGGGGAAGCCCCAGCATTTT.

The chain is built from TRBV25-1 and TRBJ2-3; 7 bases agree with TRBD2. CDR1 is MGHDK and CDR2 is SYGVNS in the germline V gene. Trimming at V came to 4 bases and at J to 1 base, leaving 5 bases not matched to a gene. The CDR3 covers 15 residues. CDR3 residues: CASSGGGSRTDTQYF. For the CDR3, the DNA is TGTGCCAGCAGTGGGGGGGGTAGTCGCACAGATACGCAGTATTTT.

This clonotype was counted only a few times. The chain recombines TRBV28 with TRBJ1-3, with 9 positions matching TRBD1. The CDR3 extends over 14 amino acids. The germline CDR1 and CDR2 sequences are MDHEN and SYDVKM. Trimming removed 6 bases from V and 2 bases from J; junction bases left unmatched: 2. The CDR3 region is CASRGDRAGNTIYF. The CDR3 bases are TGTGCCAGCAGGGGGGACAGGGCTGGAAACACCATATATTTT.

This rearrangement joins TRBV9 to TRBJ2-3, with D possibly TRBD1 on 5 matching bases. Trimming left V 0 bases short and J 8 bases short, with 10 bases between. This CDR3 is built from 13 residues. Germline-derived CDR1 and CDR2 are SGDLS and YYNGEE. CDR3 coding DNA: TGTGCCAGCAGCGTAGAGGGGATGGGTACGCAGTATTTT. Translation gives CASSVEGMGTQYF.

Concerning this clonotype: This could be a read error, since a much larger clone is one nucleotide away. This chain links TRBV25-1 with TRBJ1-2, with D maybe TRBD1 (5 bases). This CDR3 is 15 amino acids long. V lost 3 bases to trimming and J lost 4 bases, with 15 bases between them. The V gene's germline CDR1 is MGHDK and CDR2 SYGVNS. CDR3 amino acids: CASSDPGDPFYGYTF. CDR3 sequence (DNA): TGTGCCAGCAGTGATCCGGGGGACCCCTTCTATGGCTACACCTTC.